This passage covers 10 T cell receptor beta chains from one sample sequenced in a study of identifying expanded T cells in peripheral blood. Clones were read by immunoSEQ multiplex PCR, and TCRdb kept only the in-frame ones, dropping some. This table holds 85,000 to 90,000 clones, 86% found once. Sequenced: blood. The receptors were sampled from a person between 18 and 75 years old in good health.

The V call is TRBV6-5, the J call TRBJ1-2; TRBD1 aligns across 8 bases. Trimming cost V 6 bases and J 6 bases; bases outside gene matches: 12. From germline, CDR1 is MNHEY and CDR2 SVGAGI. This CDR3 comprises 15 residues. The CDR3 sequence is CASRQQGVQFHGYTF. CDR3 nucleotides: TGTGCCAGCAGACAACAGGGGGTGCAATTTCATGGCTACACCTTC.

In its sample, this clone was seen once. This chain connects TRBV7-9 to TRBJ2-7; TRBD1 matches at 12 bases. Unmatched junction bases numbered 7, after V lost 4 bases and J lost 9 bases. CDR3 size: 14 residues. CDR1 and CDR2 from the germline V gene are SEHNR and FQNEAQ (reference sequence). CDR3: CASSSEAGQGAQYF. The CDR3 DNA follows: TGTGCCAGCAGCTCGGAGGCGGGACAGGGGGCGCAGTACTTC.

This chain uses TRBV7-2 with TRBJ1-2, with a weak D call TRBD1 (6 bases). V shed 3 bases and J shed 8 bases, with 19 bases lying between them. CDR3 length: 15 amino acids. In germline, CDR1 is SGHTA, CDR2 FQGNSA. In DNA form, the CDR3 reads TGTGCCAGCAGCTTGACGGGGGGCGGCAGGTACGGCTACACCTTC. This gives the protein CASSLTGGGRYGYTF.

The sample holds one count of this clone. The V and J genes are TRBV2 and TRBJ2-2; D unclear. There are 12 residues in the CDR3. Trimming took 5 bases from V and 3 from J, leaving 4 bases between them. Looked up from germline, CDR1 is SNHLY and CDR2 is FYNNEI. The CDR3 region has the DNA TGTGCCAGCAGTCTGTACACCGGGGAGCTGTTTTTT. Its protein is CASSLYTGELFF.

This clone turned up a few times. This rearrangement joins TRBV10-3 to TRBJ1-5; weak D call: TRBD1 (5 bases). The CDR3 has 15 residues. In germline, CDR1 is ENHRY, CDR2 SYGVKD. The germline V and J ends were trimmed by 2 bases and 4 bases, with 12 bases remaining between them. The CDR3 DNA reads as TGTGCCATCAGTGAGGGGGGACGGACTAATCAGCCCCAGCATTTT. As protein: CAISEGGRTNQPQHF.

The chain joins TRBV10-3 to TRBJ2-7; 8 bases are shared with TRBD1. Germline V gives CDR1 ENHRY, CDR2 SYGVKD. This CDR3 has 15 residues. Trimming removed 3 bases from V and 5 bases from J; junction bases left unmatched: 9. The CDR3 sequence: CAISDVEQGGDEQYF. The CDR3 nucleotides read TGTGCCATCAGTGATGTGGAACAGGGGGGCGACGAGCAGTACTTC.

This clone has more than one count but fewer than ten. J is TRBJ1-5 and V is TRBV9; D call uncertain. The CDR3 contains 13 residues. Germline V CDR1 and CDR2: SGDLS, YYNGEE. V was pared by 3 bases and J by 7 bases, with 11 bases between. CDR3 nucleotides: TGTGCCAGCAGCGAGGACGATGCACAGCCCCAGCATTTT. Encoded protein: CASSEDDAQPQHF. The entire variable domain, with the rest obtained from reference TRBV9 and TRBJ1-5, is as follows: DSGVTQTPKHLITATGQRVTLRCSPRSGDLSVYWYQQSLDQGLQFLIQYYNGEERAKGNILERFSAQQFPDLHSELNLSSLELGDSALYFCASSEDDAQPQHFGDGTRLSIL.

The rearrangement uses TRBV5-8 and TRBJ1-2; D uncertain. Germline lookup yields CDR1 SGHTS and CDR2 YDEGEE. Trimming cost V 2 bases and J 6 bases, with 23 bases left between them. The CDR3 spans 17 residues. The CDR3 coding sequence is TGTGCCAGCAGCTTTCGGACGAGTAATTGGGCCAGAGATGGCTACACCTTC. This translates into CASSFRTSNWARDGYTF.

The chain has TRBV2 and TRBJ2-7, with TRBD1 as a possible D gene (6 bases). The CDR3 runs 14 residues. V lost 4 bases and J lost 4, with 14 bases in between. Germline V gene lookup returns CDR1 SNHLY and CDR2 FYNNEI. In DNA form, the CDR3 reads TGTGCCAGCAGTGCGGGACAAATAATATACGAGCAGTACTTC. Residues: CASSAGQIIYEQYF.

The chain links TRBV4-3 to TRBJ1-5; tentatively, D is TRBD1 (5 bases). Germline CDR1 LGHNA, CDR2 YSLEER. Deletions cut 0 bases from V and 0 bases from J, with 15 bases between. This CDR3 comprises 18 residues. The CDR3 protein is CASSQDPLLDSSNQPQHF. The CDR3 nucleotides read TGCGCCAGCAGCCAAGATCCCCTACTAGACAGTAGCAATCAGCCCCAGCATTTT.